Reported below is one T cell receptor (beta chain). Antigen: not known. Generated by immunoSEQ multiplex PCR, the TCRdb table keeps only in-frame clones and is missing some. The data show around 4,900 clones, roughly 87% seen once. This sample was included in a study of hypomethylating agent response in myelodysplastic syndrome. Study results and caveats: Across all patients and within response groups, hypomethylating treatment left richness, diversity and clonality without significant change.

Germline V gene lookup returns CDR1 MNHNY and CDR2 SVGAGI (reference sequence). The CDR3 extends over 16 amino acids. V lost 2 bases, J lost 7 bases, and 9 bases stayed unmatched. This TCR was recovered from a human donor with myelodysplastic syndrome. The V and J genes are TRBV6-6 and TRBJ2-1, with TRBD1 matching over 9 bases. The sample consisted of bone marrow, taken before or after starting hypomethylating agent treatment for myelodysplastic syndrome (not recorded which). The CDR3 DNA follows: TGTGCCAGCAGTTACGTATCCCGGACAGGGGTGAATGAGCAGTTCTTC. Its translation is CASSYVSRTGVNEQFF.